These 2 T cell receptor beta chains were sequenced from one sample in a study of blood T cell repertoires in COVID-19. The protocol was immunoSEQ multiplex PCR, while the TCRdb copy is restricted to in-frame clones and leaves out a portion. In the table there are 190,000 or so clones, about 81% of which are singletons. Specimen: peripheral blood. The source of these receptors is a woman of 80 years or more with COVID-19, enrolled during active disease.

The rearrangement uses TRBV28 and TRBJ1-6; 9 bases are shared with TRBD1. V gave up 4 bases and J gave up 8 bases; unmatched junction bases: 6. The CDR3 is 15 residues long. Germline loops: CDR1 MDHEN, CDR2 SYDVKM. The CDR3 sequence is CASSSTGQGDSPLHF. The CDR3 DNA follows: TGTGCCAGCAGTTCGACGGGACAGGGAGATTCACCCCTCCACTTT. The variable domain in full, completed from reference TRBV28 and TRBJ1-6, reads DVKVTQSSRYLVKRTGEKVFLECVQDMDHENMFWYRQDPGLGLRLIYFSYDVKMKEKGDIPEGYSVSREKKERFSLILESASTNQTSMYLCASSSTGQGDSPLHFGNGTRLTVT.

This CDR3 reads CASSNRDMEYEQYF. The CDR3 DNA follows: TGTGCCAGCAGCAACCGGGACATGGAATACGAGCAGTACTTC. The J gene is TRBJ2-7, the V gene TRBV7-6; TRBD1 might be the D (6 bases). The CDR3 spans 14 residues. Germline V CDR1 and CDR2: SGHVS, FNYEAQ. Deletions cut 5 bases from V and 4 bases from J, with 15 bases between.